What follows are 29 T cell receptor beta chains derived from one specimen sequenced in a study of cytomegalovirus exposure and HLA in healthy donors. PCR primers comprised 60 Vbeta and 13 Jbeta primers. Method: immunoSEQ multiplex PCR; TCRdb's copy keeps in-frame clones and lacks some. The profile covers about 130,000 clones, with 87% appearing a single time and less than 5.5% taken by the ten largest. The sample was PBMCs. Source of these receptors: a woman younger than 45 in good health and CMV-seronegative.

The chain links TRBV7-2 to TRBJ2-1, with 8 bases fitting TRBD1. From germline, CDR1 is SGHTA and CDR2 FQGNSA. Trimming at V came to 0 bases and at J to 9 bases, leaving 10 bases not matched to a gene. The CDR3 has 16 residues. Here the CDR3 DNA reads TGTGCCAGCAGCTTAGCGAGGACAGGGTTTTGGGGTGAGCAGTTCTTC. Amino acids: CASSLARTGFWGEQFF.

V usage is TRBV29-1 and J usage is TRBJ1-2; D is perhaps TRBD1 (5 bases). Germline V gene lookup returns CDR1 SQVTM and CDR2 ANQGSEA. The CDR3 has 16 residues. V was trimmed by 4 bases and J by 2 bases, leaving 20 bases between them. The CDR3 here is CSVGPSRAPANYGYTF. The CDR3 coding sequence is TGCAGCGTTGGACCCTCCAGGGCCCCAGCAAACTATGGCTACACCTTC.

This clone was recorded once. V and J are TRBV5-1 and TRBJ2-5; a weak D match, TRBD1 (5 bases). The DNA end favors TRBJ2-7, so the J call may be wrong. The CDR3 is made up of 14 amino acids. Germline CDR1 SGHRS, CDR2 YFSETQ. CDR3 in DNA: TGCGCCAGCAGCTTCCCAGGGCACTCCTACGAGCAGTACTTC. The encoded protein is CASSFPGHSYEQYF.

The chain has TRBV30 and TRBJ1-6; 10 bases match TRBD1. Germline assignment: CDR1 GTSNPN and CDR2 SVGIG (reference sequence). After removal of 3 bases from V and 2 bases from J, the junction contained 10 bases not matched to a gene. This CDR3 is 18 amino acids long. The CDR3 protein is CAWSWDRGSLPYNSPLHF. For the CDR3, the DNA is TGTGCCTGGAGCTGGGACAGGGGAAGCCTACCCTATAATTCACCCCTCCACTTT.

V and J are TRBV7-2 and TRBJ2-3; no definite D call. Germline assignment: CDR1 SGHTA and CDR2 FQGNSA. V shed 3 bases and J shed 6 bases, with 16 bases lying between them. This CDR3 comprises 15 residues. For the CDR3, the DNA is TGTGCCAGCAGCTTTGGGCTTACTCAGGCTGATACGCAGTATTTT. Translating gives CASSFGLTQADTQYF.

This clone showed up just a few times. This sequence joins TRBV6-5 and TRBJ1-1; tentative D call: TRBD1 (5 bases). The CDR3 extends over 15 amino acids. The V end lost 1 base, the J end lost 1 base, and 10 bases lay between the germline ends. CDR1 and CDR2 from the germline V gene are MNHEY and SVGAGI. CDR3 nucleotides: TGTGCCAGCAGTTACTGGGGGGACGGGAACACTGAAGCTTTCTTT. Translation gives CASSYWGDGNTEAFF.

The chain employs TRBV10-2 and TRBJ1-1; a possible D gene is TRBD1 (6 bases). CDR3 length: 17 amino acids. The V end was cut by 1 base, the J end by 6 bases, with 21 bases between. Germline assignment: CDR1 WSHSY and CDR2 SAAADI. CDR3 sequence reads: CASSEFPGVKGSAEAFF. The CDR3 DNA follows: TGCGCCAGCAGTGAGTTCCCAGGGGTAAAAGGGTCCGCTGAAGCTTTCTTT.

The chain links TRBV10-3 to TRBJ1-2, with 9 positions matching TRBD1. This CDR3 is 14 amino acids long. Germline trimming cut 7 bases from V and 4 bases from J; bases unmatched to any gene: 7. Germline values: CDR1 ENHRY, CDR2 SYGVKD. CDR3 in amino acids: CAITRQGGPYGYTF. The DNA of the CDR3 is TGTGCCATCACCCGACAGGGGGGCCCCTATGGCTACACCTTC.

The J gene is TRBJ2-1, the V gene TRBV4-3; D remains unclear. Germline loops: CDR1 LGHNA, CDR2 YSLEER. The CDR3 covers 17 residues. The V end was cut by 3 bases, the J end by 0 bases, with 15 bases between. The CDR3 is CASSQALVVGSYNEQFF. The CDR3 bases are TGCGCCAGCAGCCAGGCCCTAGTCGTTGGCTCCTACAATGAGCAGTTCTTC.

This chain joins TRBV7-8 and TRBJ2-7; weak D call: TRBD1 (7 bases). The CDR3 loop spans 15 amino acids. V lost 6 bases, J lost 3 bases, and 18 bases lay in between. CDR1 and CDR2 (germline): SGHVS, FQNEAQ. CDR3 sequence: CASSRGTVVFYEQYF. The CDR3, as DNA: TGTGCCAGCAGTCGCGGGACAGTCGTTTTCTACGAGCAGTACTTC.

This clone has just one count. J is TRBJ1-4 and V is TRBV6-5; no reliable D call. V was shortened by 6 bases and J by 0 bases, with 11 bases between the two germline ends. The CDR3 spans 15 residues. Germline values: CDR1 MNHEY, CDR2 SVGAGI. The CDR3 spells CASRVNSATNEKLFF. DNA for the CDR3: TGTGCCAGCAGAGTCAATAGTGCAACTAATGAAAAACTGTTTTTT.

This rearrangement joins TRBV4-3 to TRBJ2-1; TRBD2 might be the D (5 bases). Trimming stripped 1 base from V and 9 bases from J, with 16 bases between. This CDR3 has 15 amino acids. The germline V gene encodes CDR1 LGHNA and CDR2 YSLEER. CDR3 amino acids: CASSQADHRGSEQFF. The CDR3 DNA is TGCGCCAGCAGCCAAGCGGATCATAGAGGGAGTGAGCAGTTCTTC.

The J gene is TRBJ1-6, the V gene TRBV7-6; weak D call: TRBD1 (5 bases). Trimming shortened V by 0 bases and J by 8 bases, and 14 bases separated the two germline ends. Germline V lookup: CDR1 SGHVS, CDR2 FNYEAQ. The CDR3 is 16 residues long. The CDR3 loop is CASSLALGGTDSPLHF. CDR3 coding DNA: TGTGCCAGCAGCTTAGCGCTGGGGGGGACCGATTCACCCCTCCACTTT.

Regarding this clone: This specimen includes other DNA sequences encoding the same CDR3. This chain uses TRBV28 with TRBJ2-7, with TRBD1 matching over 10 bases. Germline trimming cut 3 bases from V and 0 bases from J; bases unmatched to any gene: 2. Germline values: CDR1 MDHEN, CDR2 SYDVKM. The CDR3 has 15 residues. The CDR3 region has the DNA TGTGCCAGCAGTTTCTGGACAGGGGGCTCCTACGAGCAGTACTTC. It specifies CASSFWTGGSYEQYF.

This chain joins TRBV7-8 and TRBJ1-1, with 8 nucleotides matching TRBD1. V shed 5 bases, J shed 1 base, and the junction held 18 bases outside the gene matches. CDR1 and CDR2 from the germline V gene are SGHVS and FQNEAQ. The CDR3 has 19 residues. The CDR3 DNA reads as TGTGCCAGCAGCCCCGGACAGGGACCCAGGGGGTGGTGGAACACTGAAGCTTTCTTT. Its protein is CASSPGQGPRGWWNTEAFF.

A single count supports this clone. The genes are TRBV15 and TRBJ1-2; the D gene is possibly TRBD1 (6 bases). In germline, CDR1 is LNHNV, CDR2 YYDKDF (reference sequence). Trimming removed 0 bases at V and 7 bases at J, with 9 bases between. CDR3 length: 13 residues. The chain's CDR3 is CATSREQGLGYTF. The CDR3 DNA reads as TGTGCCACCAGCAGAGAACAGGGCCTTGGCTACACCTTC. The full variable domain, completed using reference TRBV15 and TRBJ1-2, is DAMVIQNPRYQVTQFGKPVTLSCSQTLNHNVMYWYQQKSSQAPKLLFHYYDKDFNNEADTPDNFQSRRPNTSFCFLDIRSPGLGDTAMYLCATSREQGLGYTFGSGTRLTVV.

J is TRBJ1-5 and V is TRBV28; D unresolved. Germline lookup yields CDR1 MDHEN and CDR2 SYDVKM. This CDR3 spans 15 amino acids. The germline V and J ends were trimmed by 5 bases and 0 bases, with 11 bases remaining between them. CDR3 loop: CASSPWGVSNQPQHF. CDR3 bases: TGTGCCAGCAGTCCCTGGGGAGTTAGCAATCAGCCCCAGCATTTT.

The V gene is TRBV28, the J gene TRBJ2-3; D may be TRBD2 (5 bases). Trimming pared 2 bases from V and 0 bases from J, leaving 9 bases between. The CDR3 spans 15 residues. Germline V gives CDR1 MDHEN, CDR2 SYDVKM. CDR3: CASSLIASSTDTQYF. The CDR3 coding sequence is TGTGCCAGCAGTTTAATAGCGAGTAGCACAGATACGCAGTATTTT.

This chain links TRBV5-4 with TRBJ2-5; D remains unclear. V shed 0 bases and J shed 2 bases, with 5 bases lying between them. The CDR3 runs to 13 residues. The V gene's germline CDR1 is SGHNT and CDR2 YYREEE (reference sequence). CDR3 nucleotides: TGTGCCAGCAGCTTGGCCTTACAAGAGACCCAGTACTTC. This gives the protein CASSLALQETQYF.

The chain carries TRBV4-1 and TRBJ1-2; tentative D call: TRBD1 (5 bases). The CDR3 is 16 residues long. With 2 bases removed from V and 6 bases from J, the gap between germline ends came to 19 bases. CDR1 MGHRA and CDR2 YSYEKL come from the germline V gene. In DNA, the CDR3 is TGCGCCAGCAGCCAACAGCCGGGACCGGCGGGAGATGGCTACACCTTC. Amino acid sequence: CASSQQPGPAGDGYTF.

CDR3 coding DNA: TGTGCCATCAGTGAGTGGGACAGGGATGAAAAACTGTTTTTT. Protein: CAISEWDRDEKLFF. This chain connects TRBV10-3 to TRBJ1-4; 9 positions match TRBD1. This CDR3 spans 14 amino acids. Per the germline V gene, CDR1 is ENHRY and CDR2 is SYGVKD. The V and J ends lost 1 base and 6 bases, in that order; junction bases with no gene match: 0.

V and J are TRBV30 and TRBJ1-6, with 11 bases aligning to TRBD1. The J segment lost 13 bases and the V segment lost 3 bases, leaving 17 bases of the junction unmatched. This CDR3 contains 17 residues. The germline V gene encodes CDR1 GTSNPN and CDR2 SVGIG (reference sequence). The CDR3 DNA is TGTGCCTGGAGGTACCGAGGACAGGGGGCTACACCCTCTCCCCTCCACTTT. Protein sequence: CAWRYRGQGATPSPLHF.

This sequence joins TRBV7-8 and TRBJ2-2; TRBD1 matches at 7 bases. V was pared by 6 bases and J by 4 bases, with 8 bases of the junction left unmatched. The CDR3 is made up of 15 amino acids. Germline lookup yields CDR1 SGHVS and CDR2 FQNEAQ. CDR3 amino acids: CASRNRDRITGELFF. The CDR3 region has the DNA TGTGCCAGCAGGAACCGGGACAGAATCACCGGGGAGCTGTTTTTT.

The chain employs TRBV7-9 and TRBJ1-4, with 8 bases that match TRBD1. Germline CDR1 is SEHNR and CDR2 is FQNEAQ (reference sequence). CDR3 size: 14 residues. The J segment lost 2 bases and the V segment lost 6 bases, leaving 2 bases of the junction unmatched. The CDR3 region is CASSRQGTNEKLFF. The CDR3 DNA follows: TGTGCCAGCAGTCGACAGGGGACTAATGAAAAACTGTTTTTT.

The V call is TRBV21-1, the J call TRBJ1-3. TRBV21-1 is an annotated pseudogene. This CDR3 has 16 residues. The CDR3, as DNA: TGTGCCAGCGGCCGGGAGGCCCGGAAGGGAGGAAACACCATATATTTT. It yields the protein CASGREARKGGNTIYF.

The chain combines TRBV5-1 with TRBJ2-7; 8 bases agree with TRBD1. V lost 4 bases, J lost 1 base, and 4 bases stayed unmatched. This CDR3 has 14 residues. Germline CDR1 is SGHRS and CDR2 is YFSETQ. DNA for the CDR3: TGCGCCAGCAGCGAGACAGGGGCTTCCTACGAGCAGTACTTC. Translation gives CASSETGASYEQYF.

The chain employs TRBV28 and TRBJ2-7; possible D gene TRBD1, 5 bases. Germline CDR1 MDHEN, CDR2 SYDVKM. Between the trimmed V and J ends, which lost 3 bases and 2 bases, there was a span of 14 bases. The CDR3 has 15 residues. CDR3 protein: CASSFLSTAPYEQYF. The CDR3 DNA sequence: TGTGCCAGCAGTTTCCTTTCGACAGCTCCCTACGAGCAGTACTTC.

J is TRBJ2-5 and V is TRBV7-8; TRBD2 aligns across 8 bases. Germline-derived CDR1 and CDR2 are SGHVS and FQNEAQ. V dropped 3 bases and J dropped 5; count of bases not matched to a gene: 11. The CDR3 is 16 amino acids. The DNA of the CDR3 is TGTGCCAGCAGCTTGACCTTCGGGACTAGTGGGGAGACCCAGTACTTC. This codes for CASSLTFGTSGETQYF.

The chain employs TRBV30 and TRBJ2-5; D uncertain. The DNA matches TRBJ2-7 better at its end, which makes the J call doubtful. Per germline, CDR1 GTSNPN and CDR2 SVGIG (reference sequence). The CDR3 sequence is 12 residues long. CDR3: CAWSESSYEQYF. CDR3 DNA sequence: TGTGCCTGGAGTGAGAGCTCCTACGAGCAGTACTTC.